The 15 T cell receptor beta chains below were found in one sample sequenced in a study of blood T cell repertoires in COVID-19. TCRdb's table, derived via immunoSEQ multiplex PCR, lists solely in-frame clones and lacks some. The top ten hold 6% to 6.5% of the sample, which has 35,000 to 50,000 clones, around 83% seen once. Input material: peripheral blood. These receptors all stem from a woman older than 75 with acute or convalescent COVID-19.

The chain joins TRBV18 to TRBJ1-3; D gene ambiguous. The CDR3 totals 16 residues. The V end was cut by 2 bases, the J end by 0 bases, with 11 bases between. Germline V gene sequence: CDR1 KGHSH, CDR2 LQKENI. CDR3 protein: CASSPGQADSGNTIYF. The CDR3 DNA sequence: TGTGCCAGCTCACCAGGGCAGGCCGACTCTGGAAACACCATATATTTT.

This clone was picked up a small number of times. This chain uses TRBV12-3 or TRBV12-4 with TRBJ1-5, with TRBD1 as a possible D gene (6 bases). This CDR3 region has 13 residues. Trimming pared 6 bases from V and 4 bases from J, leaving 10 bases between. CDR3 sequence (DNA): TGTGCCAGCAGGGACAGATCGAATCAGCCCCAGCATTTT. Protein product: CASRDRSNQPQHF.

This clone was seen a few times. CDR3 nucleotides: TGTGCCAGCGGGTCCGTACAGGGGAAGAGCAATCAGCCCCAGCATTTT. Its translation is CASGSVQGKSNQPQHF. The chain carries TRBV27 and TRBJ1-5; 7 positions agree with TRBD1. The CDR3 length is 16 residues. Unmatched junction bases numbered 11, after V lost 8 bases and J lost 1 base. CDR1 MNHEY and CDR2 SMNVEV come from the germline V gene (reference sequence).

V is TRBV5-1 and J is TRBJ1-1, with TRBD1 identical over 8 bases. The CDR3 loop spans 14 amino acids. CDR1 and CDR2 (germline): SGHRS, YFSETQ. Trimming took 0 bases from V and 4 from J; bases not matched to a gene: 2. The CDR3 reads CASSLGTGSTEAFF. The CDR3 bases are TGCGCCAGCAGCTTGGGGACAGGGTCCACTGAAGCTTTCTTT.

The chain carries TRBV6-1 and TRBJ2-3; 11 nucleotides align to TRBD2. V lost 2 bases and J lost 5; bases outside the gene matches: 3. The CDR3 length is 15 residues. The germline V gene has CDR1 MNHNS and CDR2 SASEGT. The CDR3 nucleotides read TGTGCCAGCAGTGAAACGCTAGCGGGGGGAGATACGCAGTATTTT. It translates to CASSETLAGGDTQYF.

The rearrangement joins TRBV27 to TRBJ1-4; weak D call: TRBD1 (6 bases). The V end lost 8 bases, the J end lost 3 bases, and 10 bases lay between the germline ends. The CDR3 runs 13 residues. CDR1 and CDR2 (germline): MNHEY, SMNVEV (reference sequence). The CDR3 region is CASRDTPNEKLFF. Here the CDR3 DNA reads TGTGCCAGCCGGGACACCCCTAATGAAAAACTGTTTTTT.

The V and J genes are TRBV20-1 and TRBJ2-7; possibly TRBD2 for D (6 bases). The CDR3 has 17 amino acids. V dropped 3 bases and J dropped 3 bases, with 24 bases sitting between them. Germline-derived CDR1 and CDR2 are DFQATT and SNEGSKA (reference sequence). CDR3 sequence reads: CSASTGTWAQAGYEQYF. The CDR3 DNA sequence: TGCAGTGCTAGTACTGGAACGTGGGCTCAAGCGGGCTACGAGCAGTACTTC.

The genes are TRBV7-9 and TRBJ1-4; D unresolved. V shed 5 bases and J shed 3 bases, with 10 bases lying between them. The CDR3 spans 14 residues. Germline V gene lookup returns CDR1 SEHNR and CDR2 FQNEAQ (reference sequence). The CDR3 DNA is TGTGCCAGCAGCCCCGGGATTTCTAATGAAAAACTGTTTTTT. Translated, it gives CASSPGISNEKLFF.

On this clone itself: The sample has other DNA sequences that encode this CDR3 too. This CDR3 reads CASSLDRDTEAFF. The CDR3, as DNA: TGTGCCAGCAGCTTAGACCGGGACACTGAAGCTTTCTTT. The chain couples TRBV11-2 to TRBJ1-1, with D unclear. Trimming took 0 bases from V and 3 from J, leaving 5 bases between them. The CDR3 runs 13 residues. CDR1 SGHAT and CDR2 FQNNGV come from the germline V gene.

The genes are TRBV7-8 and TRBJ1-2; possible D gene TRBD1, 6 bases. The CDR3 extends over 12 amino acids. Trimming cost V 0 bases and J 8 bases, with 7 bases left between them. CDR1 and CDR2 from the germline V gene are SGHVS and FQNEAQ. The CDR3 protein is CASSLAQGGYTF. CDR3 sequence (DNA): TGTGCCAGCAGCTTAGCGCAGGGGGGCTACACCTTC.

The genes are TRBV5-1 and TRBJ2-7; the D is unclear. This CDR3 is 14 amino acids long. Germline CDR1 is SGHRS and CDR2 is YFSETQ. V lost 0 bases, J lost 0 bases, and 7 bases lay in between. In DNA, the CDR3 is TGCGCCAGCAGCTTGGAAGCGTTCTCCTACGAGCAGTACTTC. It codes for CASSLEAFSYEQYF. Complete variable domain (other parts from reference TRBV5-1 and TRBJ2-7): KAGVTQTPRYLIKTRGQQVTLSCSPISGHRSVSWYQQTPGQGLQFLFEYFSETQRNKGNFPGRFSGRQFSNSRSEMNVSTLELGDSALYLCASSLEAFSYEQYFGPGTRLTVT.

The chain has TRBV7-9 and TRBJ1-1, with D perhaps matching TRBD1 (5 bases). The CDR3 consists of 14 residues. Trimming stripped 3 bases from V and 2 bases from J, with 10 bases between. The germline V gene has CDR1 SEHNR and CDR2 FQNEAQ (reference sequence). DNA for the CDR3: TGTGCCAGCAGCTTGCGGCAGGGCAACACTGAAGCTTTCTTT. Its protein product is CASSLRQGNTEAFF.

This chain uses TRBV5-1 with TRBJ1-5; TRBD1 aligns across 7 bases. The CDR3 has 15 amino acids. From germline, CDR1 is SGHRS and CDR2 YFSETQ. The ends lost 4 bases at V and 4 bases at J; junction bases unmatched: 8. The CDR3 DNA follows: TGCGCCAGCAGCCGTGCAGGGGGGCCGAATCAGCCCCAGCATTTT. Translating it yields CASSRAGGPNQPQHF. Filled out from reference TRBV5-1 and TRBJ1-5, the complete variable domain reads KAGVTQTPRYLIKTRGQQVTLSCSPISGHRSVSWYQQTPGQGLQFLFEYFSETQRNKGNFPGRFSGRQFSNSRSEMNVSTLELGDSALYLCASSRAGGPNQPQHFGDGTRLSIL.

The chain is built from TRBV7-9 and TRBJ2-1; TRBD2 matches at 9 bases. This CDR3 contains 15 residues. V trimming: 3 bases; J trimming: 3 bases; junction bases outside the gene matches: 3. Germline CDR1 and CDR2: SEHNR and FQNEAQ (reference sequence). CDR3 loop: CASSFTRGGYNEQFF. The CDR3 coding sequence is TGTGCCAGCAGCTTTACGCGGGGGGGCTACAATGAGCAGTTCTTC.

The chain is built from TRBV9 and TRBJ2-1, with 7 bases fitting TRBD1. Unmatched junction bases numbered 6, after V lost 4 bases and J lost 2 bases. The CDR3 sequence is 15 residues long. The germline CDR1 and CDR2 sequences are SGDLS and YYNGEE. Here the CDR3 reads CASSPGGIPYNEQFF. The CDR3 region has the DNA TGTGCCAGCAGCCCAGGGGGAATCCCCTACAATGAGCAGTTCTTC.